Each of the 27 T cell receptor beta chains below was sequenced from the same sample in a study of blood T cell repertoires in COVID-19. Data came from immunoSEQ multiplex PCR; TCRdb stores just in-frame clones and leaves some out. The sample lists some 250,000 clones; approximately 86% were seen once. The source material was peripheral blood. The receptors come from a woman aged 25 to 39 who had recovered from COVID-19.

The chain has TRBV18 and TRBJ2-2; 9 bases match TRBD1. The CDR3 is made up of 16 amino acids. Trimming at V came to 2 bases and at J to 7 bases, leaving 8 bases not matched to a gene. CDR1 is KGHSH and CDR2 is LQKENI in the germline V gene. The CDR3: CASSPRTGDFGGELFF. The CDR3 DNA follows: TGTGCCAGCTCACCAAGGACAGGGGATTTCGGCGGGGAGCTGTTTTTT.

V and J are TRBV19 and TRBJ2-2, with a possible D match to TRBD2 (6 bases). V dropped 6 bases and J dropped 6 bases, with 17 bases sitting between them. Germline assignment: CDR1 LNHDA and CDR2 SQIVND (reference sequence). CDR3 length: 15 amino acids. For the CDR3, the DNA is TGTGCCAGTAGCGCGGGACTTCCCGCGGCCGGGGAGCTGTTTTTT. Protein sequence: CASSAGLPAAGELFF.

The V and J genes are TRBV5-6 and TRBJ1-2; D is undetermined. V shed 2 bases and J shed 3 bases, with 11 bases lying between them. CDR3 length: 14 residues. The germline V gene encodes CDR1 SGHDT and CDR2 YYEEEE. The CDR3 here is CASSLPGQDYGYTF. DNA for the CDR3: TGTGCCAGCAGCTTACCAGGTCAGGACTATGGCTACACCTTC.

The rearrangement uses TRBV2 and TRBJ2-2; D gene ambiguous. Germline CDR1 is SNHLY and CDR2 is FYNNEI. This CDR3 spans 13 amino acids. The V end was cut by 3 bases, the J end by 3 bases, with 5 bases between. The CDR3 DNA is TGTGCCAGCAGTGACAGATACACCGGGGAGCTGTTTTTT. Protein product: CASSDRYTGELFF. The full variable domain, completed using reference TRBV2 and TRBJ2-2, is EPEVTQTPSHQVTQMGQEVILRCVPISNHLYFYWYRQILGQKVEFLVSFYNNEISEKSEIFDDQFSVERPDGSNFTLKIRSTKLEDSAMYFCASSDRYTGELFFGEGSRLTVL.

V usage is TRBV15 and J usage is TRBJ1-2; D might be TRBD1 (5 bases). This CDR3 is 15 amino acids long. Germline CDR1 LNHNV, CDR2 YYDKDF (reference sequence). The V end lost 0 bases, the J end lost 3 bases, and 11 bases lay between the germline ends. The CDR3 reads CATSRDRDRDYGYTF. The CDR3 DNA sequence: TGTGCCACCAGCAGAGATAGAGACAGAGACTATGGCTACACCTTC.

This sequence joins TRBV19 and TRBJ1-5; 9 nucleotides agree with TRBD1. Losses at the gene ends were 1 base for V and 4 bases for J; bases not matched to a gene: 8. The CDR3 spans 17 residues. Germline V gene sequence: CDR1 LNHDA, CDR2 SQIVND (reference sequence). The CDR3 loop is CASSIVGGQGLNQPQHF. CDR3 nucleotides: TGTGCCAGTAGTATAGTTGGGGGACAGGGTTTAAATCAGCCCCAGCATTTT.

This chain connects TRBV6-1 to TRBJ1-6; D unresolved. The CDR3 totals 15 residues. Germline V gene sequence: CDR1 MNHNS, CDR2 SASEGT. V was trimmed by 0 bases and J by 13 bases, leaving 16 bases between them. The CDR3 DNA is TGTGCCAGCAGTGAAGCGGGGAGGGTTAGCGGGCCCCTCCACTTT. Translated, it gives CASSEAGRVSGPLHF.

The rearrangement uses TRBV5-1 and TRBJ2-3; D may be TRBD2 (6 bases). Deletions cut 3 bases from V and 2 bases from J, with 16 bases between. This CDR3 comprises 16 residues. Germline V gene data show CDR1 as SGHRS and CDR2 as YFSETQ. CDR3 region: CASSSGDSRPTDTQYF. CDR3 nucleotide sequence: TGCGCCAGCAGCTCGGGAGACTCCAGACCCACAGATACGCAGTATTTT.

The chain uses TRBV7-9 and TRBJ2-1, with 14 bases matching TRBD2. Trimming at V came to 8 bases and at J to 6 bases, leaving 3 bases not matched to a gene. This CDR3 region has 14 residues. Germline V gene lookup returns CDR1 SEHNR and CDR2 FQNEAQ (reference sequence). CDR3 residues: CASWTSGGRNEQFF. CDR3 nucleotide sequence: TGTGCCAGCTGGACTAGCGGGGGGCGCAATGAGCAGTTCTTC. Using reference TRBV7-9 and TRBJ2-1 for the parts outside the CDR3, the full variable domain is DTGVSQNPRHKITKRGQNVTFRCDPISEHNRLYWYRQTLGQGPEFLTYFQNEAQLEKSRLLSDRFSAERPKGSFSTLEIQRTEQGDSAMYLCASWTSGGRNEQFFGPGTRLTVL.

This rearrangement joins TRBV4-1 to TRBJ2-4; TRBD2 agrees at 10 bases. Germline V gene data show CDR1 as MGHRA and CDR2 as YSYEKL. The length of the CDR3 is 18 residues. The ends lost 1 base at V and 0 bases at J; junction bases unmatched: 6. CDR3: CASSQASPSGGAKNIQYF. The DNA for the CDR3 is TGCGCCAGCAGCCAAGCATCCCCTAGCGGGGGAGCCAAAAACATTCAGTACTTC.

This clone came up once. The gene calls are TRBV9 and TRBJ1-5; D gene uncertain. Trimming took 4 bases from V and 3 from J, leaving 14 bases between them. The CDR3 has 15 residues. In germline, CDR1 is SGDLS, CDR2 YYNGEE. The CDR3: CASSPFQTPNQPQHF. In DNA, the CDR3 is TGTGCCAGCAGCCCCTTCCAGACTCCCAATCAGCCCCAGCATTTT.

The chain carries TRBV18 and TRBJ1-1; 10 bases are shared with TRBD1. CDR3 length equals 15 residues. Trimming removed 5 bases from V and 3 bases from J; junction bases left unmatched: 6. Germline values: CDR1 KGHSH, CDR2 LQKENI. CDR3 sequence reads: CASSSVGQGYTEAFF. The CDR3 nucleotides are TGTGCCAGCTCATCAGTGGGACAGGGGTACACTGAAGCTTTCTTT.

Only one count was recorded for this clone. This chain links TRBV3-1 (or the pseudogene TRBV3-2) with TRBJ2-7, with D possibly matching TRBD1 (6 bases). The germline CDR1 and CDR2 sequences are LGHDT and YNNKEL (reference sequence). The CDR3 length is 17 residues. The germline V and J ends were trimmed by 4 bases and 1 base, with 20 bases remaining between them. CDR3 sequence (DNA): TGTGCCAGCAGCCTACGCCCACAGGGCTACCGTTCCTACGAGCAGTACTTC. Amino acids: CASSLRPQGYRSYEQYF.

The chain's CDR3 is CASAIDRSPYTF. Written as DNA, the CDR3 is TGTGCTAGTGCCATTGACAGGTCGCCCTACACCTTC. This chain uses TRBV12-5 with TRBJ1-2; D perhaps matches TRBD1 (6 bases). Germline V gene sequence: CDR1 LGHNT, CDR2 FRNRAP. The CDR3 contains 12 residues. V gave up 7 bases and J gave up 10 bases, with 16 bases separating them.

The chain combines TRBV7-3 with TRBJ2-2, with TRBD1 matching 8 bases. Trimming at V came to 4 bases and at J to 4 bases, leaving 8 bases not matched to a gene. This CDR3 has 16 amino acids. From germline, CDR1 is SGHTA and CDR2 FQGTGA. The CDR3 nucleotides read TGTGCCAGCAGCTCAACCGGGACAGGCTTCACCGGGGAGCTGTTTTTT. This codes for CASSSTGTGFTGELFF. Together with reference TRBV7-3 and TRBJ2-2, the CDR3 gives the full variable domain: GAGVSQTPSNKVTEKGKYVELRCDPISGHTALYWYRQSLGQGPEFLIYFQGTGAADDSGLPNDRFFAVRPEGSVSTLKIQRTERGDSAVYLCASSSTGTGFTGELFFGEGSRLTVL.

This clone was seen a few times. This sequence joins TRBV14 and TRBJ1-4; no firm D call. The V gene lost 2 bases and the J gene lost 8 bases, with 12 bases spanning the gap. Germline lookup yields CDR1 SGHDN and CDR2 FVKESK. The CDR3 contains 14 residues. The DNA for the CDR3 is TGTGCCAGCAGCCAACACGGGAACCGGGAAAAACTGTTTTTT. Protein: CASSQHGNREKLFF.

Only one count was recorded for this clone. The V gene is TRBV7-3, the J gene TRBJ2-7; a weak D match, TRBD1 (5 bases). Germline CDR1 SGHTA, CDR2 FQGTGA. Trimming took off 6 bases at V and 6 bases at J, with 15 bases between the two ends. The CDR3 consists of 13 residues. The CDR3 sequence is CASSYQGIGEQYF. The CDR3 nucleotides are TGTGCCAGCAGTTATCAGGGAATCGGCGAGCAGTACTTC.

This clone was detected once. The CDR3 spells CASSLRGPETQYF. The DNA for the CDR3 is TGTGCCAGCAGCCTCAGGGGGCCGGAGACCCAGTACTTC. The V and J genes are TRBV13 and TRBJ2-5; 8 nucleotides line up with TRBD1. Germline CDR1 and CDR2: PRHDT and FYEKMQ (reference sequence). The trim removed 5 bases at V and 5 bases at J, leaving 4 bases unmatched. The CDR3 loop spans 13 amino acids.

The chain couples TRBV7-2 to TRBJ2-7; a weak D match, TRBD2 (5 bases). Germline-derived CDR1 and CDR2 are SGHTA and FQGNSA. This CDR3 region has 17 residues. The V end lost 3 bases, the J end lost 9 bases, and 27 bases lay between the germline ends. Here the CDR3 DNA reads TGTGCCAGCAGCTTTGGAGGAGGCAGGAGAAATACTCTCGGGCAGTACTTC. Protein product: CASSFGGGRRNTLGQYF.

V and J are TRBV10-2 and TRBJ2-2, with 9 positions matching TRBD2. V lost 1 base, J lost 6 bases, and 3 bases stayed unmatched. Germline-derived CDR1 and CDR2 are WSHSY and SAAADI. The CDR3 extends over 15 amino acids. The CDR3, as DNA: TGCGCCAGCAGTGAGTGGACTAGCGCTTCCGGGGAGCTGTTTTTT. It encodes CASSEWTSASGELFF.

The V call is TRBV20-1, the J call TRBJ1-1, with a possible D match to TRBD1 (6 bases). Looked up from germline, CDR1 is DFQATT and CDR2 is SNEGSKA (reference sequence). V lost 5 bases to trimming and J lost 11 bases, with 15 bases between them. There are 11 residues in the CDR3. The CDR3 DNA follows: TGCAGTGCTGCGAGCAGGGGATATGCTTTCTTT. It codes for CSAASRGYAFF.

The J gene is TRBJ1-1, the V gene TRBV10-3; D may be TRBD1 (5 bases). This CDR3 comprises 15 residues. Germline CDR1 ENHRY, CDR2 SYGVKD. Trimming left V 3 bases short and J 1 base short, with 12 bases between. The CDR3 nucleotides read TGTGCCATCAGTGAATCCGGCCAGGGGAACACTGAAGCTTTCTTT. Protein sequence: CAISESGQGNTEAFF.

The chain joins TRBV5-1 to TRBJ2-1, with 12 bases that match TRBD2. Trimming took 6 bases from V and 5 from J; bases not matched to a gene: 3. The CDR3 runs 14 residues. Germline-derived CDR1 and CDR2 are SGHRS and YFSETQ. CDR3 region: CASKTSGGNNEQFF. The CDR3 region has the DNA TGCGCCAGCAAGACTAGCGGGGGTAACAATGAGCAGTTCTTC.

The CDR3 DNA follows: TGTGCCAGCAGCTTGTGGGGACAGGGGGGTGAAAAACTGTTTTTT. Residues: CASSLWGQGGEKLFF. This chain links TRBV5-6 with TRBJ1-4; TRBD1 matches 11 bases. Germline V CDR1 and CDR2: SGHDT, YYEEEE. V shed 1 base and J 7 bases; nucleotides not matched to a gene: 3. The CDR3 is 15 residues long.

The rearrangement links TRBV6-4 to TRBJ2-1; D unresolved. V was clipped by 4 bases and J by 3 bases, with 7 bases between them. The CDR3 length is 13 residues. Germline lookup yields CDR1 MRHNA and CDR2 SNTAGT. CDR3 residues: CASSVGNYNEQFF. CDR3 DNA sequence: TGTGCCAGCAGTGTTGGCAACTACAATGAGCAGTTCTTC.

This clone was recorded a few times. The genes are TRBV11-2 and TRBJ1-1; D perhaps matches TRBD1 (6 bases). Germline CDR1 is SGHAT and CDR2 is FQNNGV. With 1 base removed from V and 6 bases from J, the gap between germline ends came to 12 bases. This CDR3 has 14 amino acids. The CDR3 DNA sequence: TGTGCCAGCAGCTTAGGGACCCGGACAGCTGAAGCTTTCTTT. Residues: CASSLGTRTAEAFF.

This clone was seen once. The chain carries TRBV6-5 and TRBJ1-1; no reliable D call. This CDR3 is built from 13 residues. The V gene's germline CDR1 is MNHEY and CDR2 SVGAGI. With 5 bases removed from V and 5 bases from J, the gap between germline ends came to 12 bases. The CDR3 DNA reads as TGTGCCAGCAGTCGAACTGCTGGTACTGAAGCTTTCTTT. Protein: CASSRTAGTEAFF.